This T cell receptor (beta chain) was sequenced in a study of tumor-infiltrating lymphocytes in primary liver carcinoma. Across the study: Samples gave roughly 3.5 to 7.5 million productive TCRbeta reads, similar across tissue types.

Each 20-30 mg portion of unsorted bulk tissue served as the source for co-extraction of RNA and DNA. A word on this clonotype: Because the CDR3's place on the DNA is in doubt, the DNA is left out and the CDR3 is given as listed by TCRdb.

Starting from about 0.5 ug of total RNA, TCR beta cDNA was produced with a primer in the constant region. Slightly modified ARM-PCR with three nested multiplex PCR rounds yielded TCR beta libraries. TCRdb analysed the multiplex PCR reads with MiXCR anew, one entry per CDR3 protein. The sample lists approximately 42,000 distinct CDR3 sequences; approximately 71% were seen once. The source material was tumor-adjacent normal liver tissue. The receptor was isolated from a woman in her twenties or thirties with primary liver carcinoma and hepatitis B virus infection.

CDR3 protein: CASSLFGEGTKYNEQSF. V usage is TRBV5-4 and J usage is TRBJ2-1; the DNA was not used to check the table's D call, TRBD2. The CDR3 numbers 17 amino acids, ends counted. Germline loops: CDR1 SGHNT, CDR2 YYREEE (reference sequence).